The clone carrying this TCR beta chain was counted a few times. This entry is derived from a study of blood T cell repertoires in COVID-19. The overall study: Donors in the United States, Italy and Spain gave samples during acute or convalescent COVID-19. From T cells, B-cell-depleted T cells, or PBMCs came the material, which was cDNA or gDNA.

Trimming cost V 5 bases and J 9 bases, with 17 bases left between them. The CDR3 consists of 13 residues. Original data processing: Reference gene primer amplification gave nucleated cell count estimates. TCRdb keeps only in-frame clones here, not all; method: immunoSEQ multiplex PCR. That table gives V, J and clone size, and the DNA gave D and trimming. The sample contains approximately 170,000 clones, over 80% of which appear only once. This TCR was sampled from a man in his 70s who had recovered from COVID-19. The sequenced material came from peripheral blood. This chain connects TRBV12-3 or TRBV12-4 to TRBJ2-7, with D hard to call. CDR3 amino acids: CASSRAGPERQYF. CDR3 nucleotides: TGTGCCAGCAGTAGAGCAGGCCCCGAAAGGCAGTACTTC.